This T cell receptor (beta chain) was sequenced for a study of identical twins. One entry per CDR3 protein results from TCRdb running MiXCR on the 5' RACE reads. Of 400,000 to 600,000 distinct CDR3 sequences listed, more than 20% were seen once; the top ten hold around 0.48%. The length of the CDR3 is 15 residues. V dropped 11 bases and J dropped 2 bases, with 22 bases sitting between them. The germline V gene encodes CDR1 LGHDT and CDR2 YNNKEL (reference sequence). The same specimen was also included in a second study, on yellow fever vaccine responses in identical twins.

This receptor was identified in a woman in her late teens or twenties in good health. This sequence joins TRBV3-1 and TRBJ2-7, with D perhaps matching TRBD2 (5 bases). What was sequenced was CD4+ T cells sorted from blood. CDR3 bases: TGTGCCTCCTGCCAACGGGGATCCAGGACCTACGAGCAGTACTTC. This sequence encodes CASCQRGSRTYEQYF.